This T cell receptor beta chain was captured in a study of T cell changes during pregnancy in multiple sclerosis. CDR1 SGHTA and CDR2 FQGTGA come from the germline V gene. This CDR3 comprises 15 residues. V was pared by 6 bases and J by 5 bases, with 7 bases of the junction left unmatched. This table comes from immunoSEQ multiplex PCR, and its TCRdb copy is limited to in-frame clones, with some not included. The data contain tens of thousands of clones, just over 90% of them singletons. This TCR came from a female donor with multiple sclerosis, enrolled in a pregnancy study. Sample: peripheral blood, taken in the second trimester of pregnancy. The chain carries TRBV7-3 and TRBJ2-2; 9 nucleotides align to TRBD2. The CDR3 coding sequence is TGTGCCAGCAGGGTAGCGGGAGCTAGGACCGGGGAGCTGTTTTTT. It encodes CASRVAGARTGELFF.